These 17 T cell receptor beta chains were all obtained from the same sample, sequenced in a study of cytomegalovirus exposure and HLA in healthy donors. The PCR used 60 Vbeta and 13 Jbeta primers. Measured with immunoSEQ multiplex PCR; TCRdb has only the in-frame clones, and not every one. The data show roughly 150,000 clones, about two thirds seen once. Sequencing was performed on PBMCs. The receptors stem from a man between 35 and 55 years old in good health and CMV-seronegative.

In its sample, this clone was seen once. The chain carries TRBV28 and TRBJ1-1; possibly TRBD1 for D (6 bases). There are 15 residues in the CDR3. The V and J ends lost 8 bases and 2 bases respectively, with 18 bases between them. Germline V gene lookup returns CDR1 MDHEN and CDR2 SYDVKM. The CDR3 spells CASYPWGQGNTEAFF. CDR3 bases: TGTGCCAGCTACCCATGGGGGCAGGGAAACACTGAAGCTTTCTTT.

The chain uses TRBV5-1 and TRBJ2-1; 7 bases fit TRBD2. This CDR3 is built from 20 residues. Looked up from germline, CDR1 is SGHRS and CDR2 is YFSETQ. V lost 0 bases, J lost 0 bases, and 15 bases stayed unmatched. The CDR3 region has the DNA TGCGCCAGCAGCTTGGGATACCGGGACTACCGGAGTCGCTCCTACAATGAGCAGTTCTTC. It translates to CASSLGYRDYRSRSYNEQFF. Combining the CDR3 with reference TRBV5-1 and TRBJ2-1 gives the whole variable domain KAGVTQTPRYLIKTRGQQVTLSCSPISGHRSVSWYQQTPGQGLQFLFEYFSETQRNKGNFPGRFSGRQFSNSRSEMNVSTLELGDSALYLCASSLGYRDYRSRSYNEQFFGPGTRLTVL.

The sample holds one count of this clone. This chain uses TRBV5-4 with TRBJ2-3; 10 bases match TRBD2. Per germline, CDR1 SGHNT and CDR2 YYREEE (reference sequence). The CDR3 length is 17 residues. The V segment lost 4 bases and the J segment 4 bases; nucleotides outside the gene matches: 12. CDR3 in amino acids: CASSIARAGGPSDTQYF. CDR3 sequence (DNA): TGTGCCAGCAGCATAGCCAGAGCGGGAGGGCCCTCAGATACGCAGTATTTT.

The count of this clone is one. The V gene is TRBV7-2, the J gene TRBJ1-5; unclear D gene. The CDR3 length is 14 residues. Trimming removed 1 base from V and 4 bases from J, with 8 bases in between. Germline loops: CDR1 SGHTA, CDR2 FQGNSA. DNA for the CDR3: TGTGCCAGCAGCTTAGAAGCGGGAAATCAGCCCCAGCATTTT. Protein sequence: CASSLEAGNQPQHF.

The CDR3: CASSRQGYEQYF. DNA of the CDR3: TGCGCCAGCTCCCGACAGGGCTACGAGCAGTACTTC. The chain is built from TRBV5-1 and TRBJ2-7; 7 bases align to TRBD1. The J segment lost 3 bases and the V segment lost 7 bases, leaving 4 bases of the junction unmatched. The length of the CDR3 is 12 residues. Germline-derived CDR1 and CDR2 are SGHRS and YFSETQ.

The rearrangement links TRBV7-2 to TRBJ1-1; TRBD1 matches at 7 bases. Germline-derived CDR1 and CDR2 are SGHTA and FQGNSA. V gave up 2 bases and J gave up 5 bases; unmatched junction bases: 5. The CDR3 is 14 amino acids. The CDR3 sequence: CASSLLPGGTEAFF. In nucleotides, the CDR3 is TGTGCCAGCAGCTTACTCCCAGGGGGAACTGAAGCTTTCTTT. Supplemented by reference TRBV7-2 and TRBJ1-1, the full variable domain reads GAGVSQSPSNKVTEKGKDVELRCDPISGHTALYWYRQSLGQGLEFLIYFQGNSAPDKSGLPSDRFSAERTGGSVSTLTIQRTQQEDSAVYLCASSLLPGGTEAFFGQGTRLTVV.

The chain combines TRBV7-2 with TRBJ2-1; no definite D call. The CDR3 length is 14 residues. CDR1 is SGHTA, CDR2 FQGNSA, per germline. Trimming removed 4 bases at V and 0 bases at J, with 7 bases between. The CDR3 DNA reads as TGTGCCAGCAGCTCTTCGGGCTCCTACAATGAGCAGTTCTTC. Protein: CASSSSGSYNEQFF.

CDR3 coding DNA: TGTGCCAGCAGTACCGCCGGGGGGAGGGAAGAGACCCAGTACTTC. This translates into CASSTAGGREETQYF. The rearrangement uses TRBV28 and TRBJ2-5; TRBD2 matches at 7 bases. CDR3 length equals 15 residues. Germline CDR1 reads MDHEN; CDR2 reads SYDVKM. V lost 5 bases, J lost 3 bases, and 9 bases stayed unmatched.

The V and J genes are TRBV5-1 and TRBJ2-3, with a tentative D call TRBD1 (6 bases). V was cut by 4 bases and J by 7 bases, with 19 bases left in between. CDR1 SGHRS and CDR2 YFSETQ come from the germline V gene. CDR3 length: 15 residues. CDR3: CASSQLEPGHNTQYF. The CDR3 bases are TGCGCCAGCAGCCAACTTGAACCGGGACATAATACGCAGTATTTT.

The chain carries TRBV9 and TRBJ2-5; D is unresolved. Judging by the DNA end, TRBJ2-7 fits better; the J call may be wrong. The CDR3 is 14 residues long. Germline lookup yields CDR1 SGDLS and CDR2 YYNGEE. In DNA form, the CDR3 reads TGTGCCAGCAGCGTAGGCGATAGTAGTTACGAGCAGTACTTC. Protein sequence: CASSVGDSSYEQYF.

This clone was recorded once. This chain joins TRBV11-3 and TRBJ2-2; D is ambiguous. CDR1 and CDR2 from the germline V gene are SGHNT and YENEEA. V lost 1 base and J 4 bases, leaving 10 bases between the germline ends. The CDR3 extends over 15 amino acids. The CDR3 loop reads CASSLVAEVTGELFF. DNA of the CDR3: TGTGCCAGCAGCTTAGTCGCAGAAGTCACCGGGGAGCTGTTTTTT.

The table lists this clone with a few counts. The chain uses TRBV5-1 and TRBJ1-2; possibly TRBD1 for D (6 bases). The CDR3 is 14 amino acids. Germline V gives CDR1 SGHRS, CDR2 YFSETQ. V was cut by 2 bases and J by 6 bases, with 14 bases left in between. The CDR3 is CASSFRDKRDGYTF. The CDR3 nucleotides are TGCGCCAGCAGCTTCCGGGACAAGAGGGATGGCTACACCTTC.

The V gene is TRBV27, the J gene TRBJ2-1, with D perhaps TRBD2 (5 bases). Trimming took 3 bases from V and 8 from J, leaving 17 bases between them. There are 15 residues in the CDR3. In germline, CDR1 is MNHEY, CDR2 SMNVEV (reference sequence). In nucleotides, the CDR3 is TGTGCCAGCAGTTTGAGACTACCCCCAGAGGATGAGCAGTTCTTC. Residues: CASSLRLPPEDEQFF.

The rearrangement uses TRBV11-2 and TRBJ2-3; no clear D gene. V shed 5 bases and J shed 7 bases, with 10 bases lying between them. Looked up from germline, CDR1 is SGHAT and CDR2 is FQNNGV. This CDR3 has 12 amino acids. The CDR3 DNA sequence: TGTGCCAGCAGCATTAATAGCAATACGCAGTATTTT. Translation: CASSINSNTQYF. The full variable domain, in which reference TRBV11-2 and TRBJ2-3 provide the parts outside the CDR3, is EAGVAQSPRYKIIEKRQSVAFWCNPISGHATLYWYQQILGQGPKLLIQFQNNGVVDDSQLPKDRFSAERLKGVDSTLKIQPAKLEDSAVYLCASSINSNTQYFGPGTRLTVL.

The chain joins TRBV11-3 to TRBJ2-3; no firm D call. Germline V lookup: CDR1 SGHNT, CDR2 YENEEA. Trimming left V 2 bases short and J 2 bases short, with 8 bases between. This CDR3 spans 14 amino acids. DNA for the CDR3: TGTGCCAGCAGCTTATCCAGGATCACAGATACGCAGTATTTT. Translated: CASSLSRITDTQYF. Full variable domain (remainder filled in from reference TRBV11-3 and TRBJ2-3): EAGVVQSPRYKIIEKKQPVAFWCNPISGHNTLYWYLQNLGQGPELLIRYENEEAVDDSQLPKDRFSAERLKGVDSTLKIQPAELGDSAVYLCASSLSRITDTQYFGPGTRLTVL.

As concerns this clone: The junction does not match germline at one end; this may be a read error. The rearrangement links TRBV4-2 to TRBJ1-5; D is unresolved. The germline V gene encodes CDR1 LGHNA and CDR2 YNFKEQ. The length of the CDR3 is 15 residues. CDR3: CASSQEENSNQPQNF. CDR3 coding DNA: TGTGCCAGCAGCCAAGAGGAGAATAGCAATCAGCCCCAGAATTTT.

This clone was counted once. V gene TRBV7-6 combines with J gene TRBJ1-4; D might be TRBD1 (6 bases). V was trimmed by 6 bases and J by 4 bases, leaving 12 bases between them. From germline, CDR1 is SGHVS and CDR2 FNYEAQ. The CDR3 contains 14 residues. The CDR3 region is CASSKTGDNEKLFF. The CDR3 region has the DNA TGTGCCAGCAGTAAGACAGGTGATAATGAAAAACTGTTTTTT. Using reference TRBV7-6 and TRBJ1-4 for the parts outside the CDR3, the full variable domain is GAGVSQSPRYKVTKRGQDVALRCDPISGHVSLYWYRQALGQGPEFLTYFNYEAQQDKSGLPNDRFSAERPEGSISTLTIQRTEQRDSAMYRCASSKTGDNEKLFFGSGTQLSVL.